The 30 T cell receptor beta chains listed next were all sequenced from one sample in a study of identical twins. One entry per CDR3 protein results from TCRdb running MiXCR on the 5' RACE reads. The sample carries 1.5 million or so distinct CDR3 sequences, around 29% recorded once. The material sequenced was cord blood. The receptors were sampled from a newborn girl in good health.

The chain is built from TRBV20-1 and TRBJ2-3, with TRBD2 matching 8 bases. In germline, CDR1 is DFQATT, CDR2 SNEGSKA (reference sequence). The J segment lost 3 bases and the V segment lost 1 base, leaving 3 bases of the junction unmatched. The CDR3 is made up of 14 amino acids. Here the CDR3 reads CSARVSGNTDTQYF. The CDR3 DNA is TGCAGTGCTAGAGTTAGCGGGAATACAGATACGCAGTATTTT.

CDR3 protein: CASSYSWGVSYGYTF. CDR3 nucleotide sequence: TGTGCCAGCAGTTACTCATGGGGTGTGAGCTATGGCTACACCTTC. The genes are TRBV6-5 and TRBJ1-2; D call uncertain. V shed 0 bases and J shed 4 bases, with 12 bases lying between them. The V gene's germline CDR1 is MNHEY and CDR2 SVGAGI. The CDR3 contains 15 residues.

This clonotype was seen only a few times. The CDR3 DNA is TGTGCCAGCAGCCCGCTTTTAGGGGTCTACTACGAGCAGTACTTC. Protein: CASSPLLGVYYEQYF. V gene TRBV7-8 combines with J gene TRBJ2-7, with D perhaps TRBD1 (5 bases). The CDR3 sequence is 15 residues long. Germline lookup yields CDR1 SGHVS and CDR2 FQNEAQ. V was pared by 5 bases and J by 3 bases, with 17 bases between.

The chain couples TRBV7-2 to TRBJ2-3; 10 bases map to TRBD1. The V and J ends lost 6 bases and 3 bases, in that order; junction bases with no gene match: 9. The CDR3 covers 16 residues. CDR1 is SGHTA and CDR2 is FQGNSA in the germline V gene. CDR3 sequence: CASRLTGTGVTDTQYF. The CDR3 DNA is TGTGCCAGCAGACTTACCGGGACAGGGGTAACAGATACGCAGTATTTT.

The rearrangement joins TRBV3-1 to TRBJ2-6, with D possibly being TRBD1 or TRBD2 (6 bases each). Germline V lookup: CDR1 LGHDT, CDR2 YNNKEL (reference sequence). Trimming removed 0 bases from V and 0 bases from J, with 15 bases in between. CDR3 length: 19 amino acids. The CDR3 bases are TGTGCCAGCAGCCAAGAAGGAGGGGGACTCTTCTCTGGGGCCAACGTCCTGACTTTC. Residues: CASSQEGGGLFSGANVLTF. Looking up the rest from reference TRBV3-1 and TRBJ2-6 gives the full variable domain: DTAVSQTPKYLVTQMGNDKSIKCEQNLGHDTMYWYKQDSKKFLKIMFSYNNKELIINETVPNRFSPKSPDKAHLNLHINSLELGDSAVYFCASSQEGGGLFSGANVLTFGAGSRLTVL.

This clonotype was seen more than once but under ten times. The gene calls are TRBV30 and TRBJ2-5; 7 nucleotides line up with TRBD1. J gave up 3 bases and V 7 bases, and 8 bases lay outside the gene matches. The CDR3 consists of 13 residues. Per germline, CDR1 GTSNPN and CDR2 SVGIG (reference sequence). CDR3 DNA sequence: TGTGCCTACCTGGACAGGTACGAAGAGACCCAGTACTTC. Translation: CAYLDRYEETQYF.

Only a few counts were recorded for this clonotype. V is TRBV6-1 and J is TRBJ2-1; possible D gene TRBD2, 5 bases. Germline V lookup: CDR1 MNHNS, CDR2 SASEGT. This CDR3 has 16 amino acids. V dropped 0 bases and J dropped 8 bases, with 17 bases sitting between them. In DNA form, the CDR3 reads TGTGCCAGCAGTGAAGCGCTAAGGGTCGGGATAGATGAGCAGTTCTTC. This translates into CASSEALRVGIDEQFF.

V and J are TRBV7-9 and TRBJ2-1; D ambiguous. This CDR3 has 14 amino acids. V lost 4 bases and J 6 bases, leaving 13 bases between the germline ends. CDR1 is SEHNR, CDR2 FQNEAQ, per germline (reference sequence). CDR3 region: CASSWASLLNEQFF. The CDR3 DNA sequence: TGTGCCAGCAGCTGGGCGAGTCTCCTCAATGAGCAGTTCTTC.

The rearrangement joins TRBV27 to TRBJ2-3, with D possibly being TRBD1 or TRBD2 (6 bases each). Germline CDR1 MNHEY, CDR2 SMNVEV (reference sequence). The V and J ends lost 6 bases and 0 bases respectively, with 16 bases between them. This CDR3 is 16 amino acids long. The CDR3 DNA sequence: TGTGCCAGCAGCCTTATCGGGGGCGTGAGCACAGATACGCAGTATTTT. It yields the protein CASSLIGGVSTDTQYF.

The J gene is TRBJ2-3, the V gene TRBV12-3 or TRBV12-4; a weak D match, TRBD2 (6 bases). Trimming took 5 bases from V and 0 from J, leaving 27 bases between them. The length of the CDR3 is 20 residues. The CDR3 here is CASSPPLGQALARSTDTQYF. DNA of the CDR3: TGTGCCAGCAGTCCTCCTTTAGGCCAAGCTCTAGCGCGAAGCACAGATACGCAGTATTTT.

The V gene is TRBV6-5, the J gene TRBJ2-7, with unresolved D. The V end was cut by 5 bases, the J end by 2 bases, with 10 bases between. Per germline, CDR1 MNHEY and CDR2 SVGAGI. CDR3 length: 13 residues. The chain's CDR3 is CASSQGNPYEQYF. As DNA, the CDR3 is TGTGCCAGCAGTCAAGGGAACCCCTACGAGCAGTACTTC.

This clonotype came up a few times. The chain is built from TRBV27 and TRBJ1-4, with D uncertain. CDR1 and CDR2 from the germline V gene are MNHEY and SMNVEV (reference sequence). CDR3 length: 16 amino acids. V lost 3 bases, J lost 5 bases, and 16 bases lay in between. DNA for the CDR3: TGTGCCAGCAGTTTCAAGGCGCCCCCATACAATGAAAAACTGTTTTTT. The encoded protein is CASSFKAPPYNEKLFF.

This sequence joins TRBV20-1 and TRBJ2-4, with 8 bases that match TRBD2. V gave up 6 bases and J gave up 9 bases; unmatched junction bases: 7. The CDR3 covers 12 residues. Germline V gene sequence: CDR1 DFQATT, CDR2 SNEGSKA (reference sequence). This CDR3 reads CSATDGGAIQYF. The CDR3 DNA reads TGCAGTGCCACCGACGGGGGGGCCATTCAGTACTTC.

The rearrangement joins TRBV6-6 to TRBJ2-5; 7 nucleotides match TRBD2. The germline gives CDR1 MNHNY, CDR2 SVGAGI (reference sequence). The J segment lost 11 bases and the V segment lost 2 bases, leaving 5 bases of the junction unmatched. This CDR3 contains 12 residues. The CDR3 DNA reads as TGTGCCAGCAGTTACCTTGGGAGGGAGCAGTACTTC. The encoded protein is CASSYLGREQYF.

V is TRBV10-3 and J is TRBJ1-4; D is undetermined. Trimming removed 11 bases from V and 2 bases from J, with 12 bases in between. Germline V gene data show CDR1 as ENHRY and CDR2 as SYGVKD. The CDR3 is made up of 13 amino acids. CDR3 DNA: TGTGCCTCGCGGTCGGGTACTAATGAAAAACTGTTTTTT. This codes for CASRSGTNEKLFF.

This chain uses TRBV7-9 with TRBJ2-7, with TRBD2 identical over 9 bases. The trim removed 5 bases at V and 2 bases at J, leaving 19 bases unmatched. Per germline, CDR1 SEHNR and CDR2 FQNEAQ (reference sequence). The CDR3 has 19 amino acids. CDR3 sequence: CASSVKQGTLSGSPYEQYF. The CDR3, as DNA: TGTGCCAGCAGCGTTAAACAGGGGACCCTTAGCGGGAGTCCCTACGAGCAGTACTTC.

This CDR3 reads CASSLKGTGEQYF. The CDR3 region has the DNA TGTGCCAGCAGTTTAAAGGGGACAGGCGAGCAGTACTTC. The J gene is TRBJ2-4, the V gene TRBV12-3 or TRBV12-4; 8 nucleotides agree with TRBD1. The J call may be incorrect, as the DNA end agrees better with TRBJ2-7. The CDR3 spans 13 residues.

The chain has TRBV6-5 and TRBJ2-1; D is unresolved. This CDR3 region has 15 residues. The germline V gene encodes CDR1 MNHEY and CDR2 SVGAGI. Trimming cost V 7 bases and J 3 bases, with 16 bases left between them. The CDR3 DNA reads TGTGCCAGCACCCCACGAGGTCAGAACTACAATGAGCAGTTCTTC. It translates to CASTPRGQNYNEQFF.

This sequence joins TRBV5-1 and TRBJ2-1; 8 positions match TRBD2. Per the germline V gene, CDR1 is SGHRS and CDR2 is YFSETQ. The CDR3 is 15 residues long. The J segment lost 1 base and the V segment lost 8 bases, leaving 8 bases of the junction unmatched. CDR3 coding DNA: TGCGCCAGTTTCCCAAGCGGGGGATCCTACAATGAGCAGTTCTTC. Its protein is CASFPSGGSYNEQFF. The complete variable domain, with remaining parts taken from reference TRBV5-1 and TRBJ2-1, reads KAGVTQTPRYLIKTRGQQVTLSCSPISGHRSVSWYQQTPGQGLQFLFEYFSETQRNKGNFPGRFSGRQFSNSRSEMNVSTLELGDSALYLCASFPSGGSYNEQFFGPGTRLTVL.

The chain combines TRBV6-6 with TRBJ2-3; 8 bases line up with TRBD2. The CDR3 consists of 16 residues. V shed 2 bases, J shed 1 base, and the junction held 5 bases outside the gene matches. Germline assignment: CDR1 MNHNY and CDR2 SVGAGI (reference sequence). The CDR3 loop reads CASSYAHSGGTDTQYF. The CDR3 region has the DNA TGTGCCAGCAGTTACGCCCATAGCGGGGGCACAGATACGCAGTATTTT.

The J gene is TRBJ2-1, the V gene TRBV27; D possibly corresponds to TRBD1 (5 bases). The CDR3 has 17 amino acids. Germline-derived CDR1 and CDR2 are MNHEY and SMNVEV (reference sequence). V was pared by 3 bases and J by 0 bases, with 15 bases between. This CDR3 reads CASSFLPRQPSYNEQFF. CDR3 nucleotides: TGTGCCAGCAGTTTCTTACCCCGACAGCCCTCCTACAATGAGCAGTTCTTC.

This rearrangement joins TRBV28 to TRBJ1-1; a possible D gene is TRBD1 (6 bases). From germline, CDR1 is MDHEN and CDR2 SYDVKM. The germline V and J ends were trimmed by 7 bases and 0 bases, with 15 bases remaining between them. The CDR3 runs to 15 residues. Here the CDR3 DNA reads TGTGCCAGCACCACGGGGGGCCGAATGAACACTGAAGCTTTCTTT. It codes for CASTTGGRMNTEAFF.

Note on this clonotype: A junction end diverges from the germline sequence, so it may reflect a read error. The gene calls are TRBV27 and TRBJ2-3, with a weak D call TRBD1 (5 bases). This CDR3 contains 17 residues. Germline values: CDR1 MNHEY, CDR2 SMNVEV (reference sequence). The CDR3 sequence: CASSLGVPVLSTDTQYF. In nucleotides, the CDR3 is TGTGCTAGCAGTTTAGGGGTGCCGGTACTAAGCACAGATACGCAGTATTTT.

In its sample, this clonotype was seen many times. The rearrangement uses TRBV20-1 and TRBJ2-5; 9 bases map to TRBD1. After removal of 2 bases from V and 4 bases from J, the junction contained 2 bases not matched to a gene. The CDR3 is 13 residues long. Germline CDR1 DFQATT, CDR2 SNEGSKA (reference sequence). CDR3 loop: CSARTGGLETQYF. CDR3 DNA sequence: TGCAGTGCTAGAACAGGGGGCCTAGAGACCCAGTACTTC.

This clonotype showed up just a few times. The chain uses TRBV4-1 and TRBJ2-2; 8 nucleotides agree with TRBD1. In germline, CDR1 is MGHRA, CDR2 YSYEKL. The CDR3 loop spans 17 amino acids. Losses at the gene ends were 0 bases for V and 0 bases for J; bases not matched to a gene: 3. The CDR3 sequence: CASSQDPGGANTGELFF. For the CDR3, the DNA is TGCGCCAGCAGCCAAGATCCAGGGGGCGCGAACACCGGGGAGCTGTTTTTT.

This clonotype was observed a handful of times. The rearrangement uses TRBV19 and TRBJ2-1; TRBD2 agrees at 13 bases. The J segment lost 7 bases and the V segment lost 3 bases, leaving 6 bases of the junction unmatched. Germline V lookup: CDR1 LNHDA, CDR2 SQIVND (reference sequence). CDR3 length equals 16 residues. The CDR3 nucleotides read TGTGCCAGTAGTATGACAAGGACTAGCGGGAGAAATGAGCAGTTCTTC. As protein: CASSMTRTSGRNEQFF.

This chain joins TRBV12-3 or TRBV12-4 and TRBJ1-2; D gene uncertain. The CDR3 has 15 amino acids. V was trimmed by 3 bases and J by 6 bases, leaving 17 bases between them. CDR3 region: CASSFGVGRLDGYTF. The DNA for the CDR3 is TGTGCCAGCAGTTTTGGGGTGGGCCGGTTGGATGGCTACACCTTC.

This CDR3 is CSAGGRGSYNEQFF. The CDR3 DNA follows: TGCAGTGCTGGCGGGAGAGGGTCCTACAATGAGCAGTTCTTC. The rearrangement uses TRBV20-1 and TRBJ2-1; TRBD2 matches at 7 bases. CDR3 length equals 14 residues. Per germline, CDR1 DFQATT and CDR2 SNEGSKA (reference sequence). V was clipped by 5 bases and J by 1 base; unmatched bases: 5.

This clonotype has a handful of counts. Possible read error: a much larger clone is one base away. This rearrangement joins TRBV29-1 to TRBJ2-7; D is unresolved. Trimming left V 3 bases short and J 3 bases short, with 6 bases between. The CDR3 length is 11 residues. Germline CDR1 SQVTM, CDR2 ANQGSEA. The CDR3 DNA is TGCAGCGTTGATGGGGACTACGAGCAGTACTTC. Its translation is CSVDGDYEQYF.

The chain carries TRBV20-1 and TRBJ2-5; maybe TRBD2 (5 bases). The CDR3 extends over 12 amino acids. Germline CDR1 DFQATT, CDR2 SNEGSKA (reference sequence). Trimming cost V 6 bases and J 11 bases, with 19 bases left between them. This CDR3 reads CSARAEWNEQYF. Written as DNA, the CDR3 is TGCAGTGCGAGGGCCGAGTGGAATGAGCAGTACTTC.